Described below is a single T cell receptor beta chain sequence and its context. What it binds is unknown. The PCR used 60 Vbeta and 13 Jbeta primers. Original methodology: In a later analysis, 70 million to 80 million unique TCR beta chains included roughly 11 million shared by two or more donors. The assay was immunoSEQ multiplex PCR, and TCRdb's table has in-frame clones only and misses some. V and J calls and clone size are copied from that table; D and trimming were computed from the DNA. The table includes 150,000 or so clones, around 79% detected once. This sample is part of a study of cytomegalovirus exposure and HLA in healthy donors. Broader study findings: In vitro testing confirmed three CMV-associated chains as specific for CMV antigens. Whilst most TCR sequences proved rare, a subset of public TCRs occurred across many donors. Equally common other TCR beta chains were less clonally expanded than HLA-associated ones, a later analysis found.

The TCR was taken from a woman aged 50 to 60 in good health and CMV-seropositive. Sequencing input: PBMCs.

In DNA, the CDR3 is TGTGCCAGCTCGCTCACTAGCGCGGGCACAGATACGCAGTATTTT. Its protein product is CASSLTSAGTDTQYF. The J gene is TRBJ2-3, the V gene TRBV18; 7 bases agree with TRBD2. Looked up from germline, CDR1 is KGHSH and CDR2 is LQKENI. The CDR3 extends over 15 amino acids. J was trimmed by 1 base and V by 6 bases; bases with no gene match: 7. The variable domain in full, with the rest retrieved from reference TRBV18 and TRBJ2-3, is NAGVMQNPRHLVRRRGQEARLRCSPMKGHSHVYWYRQLPEEGLKFMVYLQKENIIDESGMPKERFSAEFPKEGPSILRIQQVVRGDSAAYFCASSLTSAGTDTQYFGPGTRLTVL.